The 4 T cell receptor beta chains presented below share a single source sample, sequenced in a study of cytomegalovirus exposure and HLA in healthy donors. Researchers ran the PCR with 60 Vbeta and 13 Jbeta primers. The method was immunoSEQ multiplex PCR; TCRdb's version includes in-frame clones alone and lacks a portion of them. Among some 150,000 clones, roughly four fifths were seen once, and the ten largest hold roughly 10%. Material: PBMCs. The receptors originated from a man aged 45-65 years in good health and CMV-seropositive.

This chain links TRBV5-1 with TRBJ2-7; D is unclear. Trimming removed 4 bases from V and 6 bases from J, with 11 bases in between. Germline-derived CDR1 and CDR2 are SGHRS and YFSETQ. The CDR3 is made up of 12 amino acids. CDR3 DNA: TGCGCCAGCAGCCTCCCCCGAGGCGAGCAGTACTTC. Protein product: CASSLPRGEQYF. The full variable domain, rest sourced from reference TRBV5-1 and TRBJ2-7, is KAGVTQTPRYLIKTRGQQVTLSCSPISGHRSVSWYQQTPGQGLQFLFEYFSETQRNKGNFPGRFSGRQFSNSRSEMNVSTLELGDSALYLCASSLPRGEQYFGPGTRLTVT.

The chain has TRBV4-1 and TRBJ1-6; D possibly corresponds to TRBD1 (6 bases). Between the trimmed V and J ends, which lost 1 base and 6 bases, there was a span of 13 bases. The germline V gene has CDR1 MGHRA and CDR2 YSYEKL. This CDR3 contains 16 residues. The CDR3 here is CASSQVGRGPNSPLHF. CDR3 in DNA: TGCGCCAGCAGCCAAGTCGGCAGGGGACCTAATTCACCCCTCCACTTT.

The V gene is TRBV7-9, the J gene TRBJ2-7; D is ambiguous. In germline, CDR1 is SEHNR, CDR2 FQNEAQ (reference sequence). V was shortened by 1 base and J by 3 bases, with 4 bases between the two germline ends. The CDR3 loop spans 12 amino acids. The CDR3 coding sequence is TGTGCCAGCAGCTTAGTTCGCTACGAGCAGTACTTC. Translating it yields CASSLVRYEQYF.

The V call is TRBV9, the J call TRBJ2-3; 8 nucleotides agree with TRBD1. V shed 4 bases and J 0 bases; nucleotides not matched to a gene: 7. This CDR3 comprises 16 residues. The germline V gene has CDR1 SGDLS and CDR2 YYNGEE. The CDR3 DNA reads as TGTGCCAGCAGCCCTCACTGGACAGGGAGCACAGATACGCAGTATTTT. It codes for CASSPHWTGSTDTQYF.